Sequencing of this T cell receptor (beta chain) was carried out in a study of blood T cell repertoires in COVID-19 (dated by TCRdb to about 2020). General notes on the study: Collaborator samples came from the United States, Italy and Spain and covered acute and convalescent phases of COVID-19. The material from the prospective study consisted of cDNA or gDNA derived from T cells, B-cell-depleted T cells, or PBMCs. Deeply sampled blood TCRbeta repertoires from subjects exposed to, actively infected with, or recovered from COVID-19 were included in the dataset. The repertoires were released in a freely available public database intended as a resource for research on the immune response to SARS-CoV-2. The samples were drawn from two sources: the first 160 participants of the ongoing ImmuneRACE study, and 1,200 or so subjects contributed by 6 global collaborators. The sample metadata nearly always contained a de-identified subject ID, COVID-19 status, age in years and sex. Where available, HLA class I and class II types were obtained from metadata supplied by the sample provider rather than from assay-based typing. The study at large found these results: The quantity of clinical and demographic metadata differed by source and by participant and was supplied without curation.

In Seattle, one collaborating source enrolled patients while the infection was active and tracked those patients longitudinally over the course of disease. Collaborating institutions collected whole blood in K2EDTA tubes following their own protocols. Collaborator samples were shipped for TCRbeta analysis as frozen whole blood, isolated PBMCs, or DNA extracted from either sample type. Of note for this clone: Its antigen is unknown. The input lacks base qualities; no much larger clone sits a single base away.

The CDR3 contains 15 residues, cysteine and phenylalanine counted. Only the CDR3 DNA stays, 45 bases, in frame from base 1. Based on the germline V gene (reference sequence), the CDR1 and CDR2 sequences are LGHDT and YNNKEL. The V end gives up 7 bases and the J end 0 bases, leaving 6 bases in the junction not matched to a gene. TCRbeta CDR3 regions were amplified from genomic DNA by means of the immunoSEQ Assay, a bias-controlled multiplex PCR. In the original analysis: Within the assay, amplification of reference gene primers was used to estimate how many nucleated cells each sample contained. To quantify the absolute abundance of each unique TCRbeta CDR3 rearrangement, sequence reads were collapsed and filtered. For each sample, productive Simpson clonality was calculated by taking the square root of Simpson's diversity index across productive rearrangements. Drawn from immuneACCESS, this table holds only the in-frame rearrangements with V and J called that TCRdb kept. Clones are partly lost; checked studies trace under half to an unresolved V gene and leave the rest unexplained. The DNA gave D and trimming, while V, J and clone size come from that table. Here the sample has 150,000 to 200,000 clones; roughly 79% occur a single time. The top ten hold approximately 11% of the sample.

The receptor comes from a woman aged 40 to 55 with COVID-19, enrolled during active disease. Recombination connected TRBV3-1 (or the pseudogene TRBV3-2) to TRBJ2-1, and TRBD2 aligns with 7 junction nucleotides. Material for sequencing was peripheral blood. The nucleotides read TGTGCCAGCACTGGAGCGGGATCCTCCTACAATGAGCAGTTCTTC. The encoded protein is CASTGAGSSYNEQFF.